This record looks at one T cell receptor (beta chain) sequence and its context. Its antigen is still unknown. This entry belongs to a study of cytomegalovirus exposure and HLA in healthy donors. The study's findings and limits: It was in a later analysis that TCR association rates were seen to vary by HLA locus, highest for DRB1 and lowest for HLA-C.

Germline V lookup: CDR1 SGHRS, CDR2 YFSETQ. V was pared by 0 bases and J by 7 bases, with 5 bases of the junction left unmatched. This CDR3 has 15 residues. The PCR made use of 60 Vbeta and 13 Jbeta primers. Sequenced by immunoSEQ multiplex PCR; TCRdb stores in-frame clones only, minus some. In the table there are about 43,000 clones, around two thirds of which are singletons. V is TRBV5-1 and J is TRBJ1-2; TRBD1 agrees at 11 bases. The specimen was PBMCs. The clonotype was recovered from a human donor in good health. In nucleotides, the CDR3 is TGCGCCAGCAGCTTGGGTGGACAGGGGGCCTTTGGCTACACCTTC. It encodes CASSLGGQGAFGYTF.